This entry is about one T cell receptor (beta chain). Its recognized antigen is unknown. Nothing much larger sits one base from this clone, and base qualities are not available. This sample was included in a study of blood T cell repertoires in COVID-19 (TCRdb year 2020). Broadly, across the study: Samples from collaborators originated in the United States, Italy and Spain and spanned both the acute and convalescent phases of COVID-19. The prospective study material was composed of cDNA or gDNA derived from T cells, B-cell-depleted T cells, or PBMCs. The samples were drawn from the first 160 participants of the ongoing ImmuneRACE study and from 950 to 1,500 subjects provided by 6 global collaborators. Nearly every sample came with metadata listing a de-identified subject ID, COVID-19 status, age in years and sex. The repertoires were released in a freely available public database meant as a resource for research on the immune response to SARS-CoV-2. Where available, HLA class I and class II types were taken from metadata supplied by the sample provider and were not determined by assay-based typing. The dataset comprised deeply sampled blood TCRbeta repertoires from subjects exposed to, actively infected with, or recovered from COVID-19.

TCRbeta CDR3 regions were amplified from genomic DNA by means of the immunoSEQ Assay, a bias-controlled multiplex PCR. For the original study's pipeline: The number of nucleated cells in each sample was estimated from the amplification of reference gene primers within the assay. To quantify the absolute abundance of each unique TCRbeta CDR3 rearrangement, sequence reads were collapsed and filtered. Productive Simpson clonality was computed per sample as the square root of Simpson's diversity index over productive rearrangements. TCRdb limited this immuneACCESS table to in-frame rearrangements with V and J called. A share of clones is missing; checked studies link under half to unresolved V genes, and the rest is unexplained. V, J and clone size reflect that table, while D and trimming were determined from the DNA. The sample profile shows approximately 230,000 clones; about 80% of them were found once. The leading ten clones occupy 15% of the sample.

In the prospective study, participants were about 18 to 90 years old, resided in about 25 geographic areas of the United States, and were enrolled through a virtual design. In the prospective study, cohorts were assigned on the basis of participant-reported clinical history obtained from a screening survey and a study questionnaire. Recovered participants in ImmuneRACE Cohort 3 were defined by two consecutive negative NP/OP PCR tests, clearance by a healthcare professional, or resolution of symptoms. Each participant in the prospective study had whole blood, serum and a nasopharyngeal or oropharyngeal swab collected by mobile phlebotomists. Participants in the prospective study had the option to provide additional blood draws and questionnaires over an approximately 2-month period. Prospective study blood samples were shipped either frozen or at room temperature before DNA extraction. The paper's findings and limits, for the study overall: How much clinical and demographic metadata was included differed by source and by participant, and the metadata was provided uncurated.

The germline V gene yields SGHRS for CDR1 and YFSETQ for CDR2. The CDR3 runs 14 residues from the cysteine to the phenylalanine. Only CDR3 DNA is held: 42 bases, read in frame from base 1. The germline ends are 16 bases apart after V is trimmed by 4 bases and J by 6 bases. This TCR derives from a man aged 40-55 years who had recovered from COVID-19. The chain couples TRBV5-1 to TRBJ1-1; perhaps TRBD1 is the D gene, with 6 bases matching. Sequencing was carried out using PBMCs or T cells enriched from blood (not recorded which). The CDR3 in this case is CASSLDRYRSEAFF. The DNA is TGCGCCAGCAGCCTGGACAGATATAGGTCTGAAGCTTTCTTT.